This is a list of T cell receptor beta chains from one sample in a study of blood T cell repertoires in COVID-19. TCRdb's table, derived via immunoSEQ multiplex PCR, lists solely in-frame clones and lacks some. Of tens of thousands of clones listed, over 80% are singletons. Specimen: peripheral blood. Receptors were obtained from an elderly man with active or convalescent COVID-19. CDR3s include the opening cysteine and the closing phenylalanine or tryptophan. The D gene is left open where the match is weak. Expanded clones are given a class, and other clones once, few, many or no size at all.

v_gene: TRBV19
d_gene: -
j_gene: TRBJ1-4
abundance: -
CDR3aa: CASSRDFGARSEKLFF
CDR3nt: TGTGCCAGTAGTAGAGACTTTGGGGCGCGGAGTGAAAAACTGTTTTTT

v_gene: TRBV28
d_gene: -
j_gene: TRBJ1-4
abundance: -
CDR3aa: CASGGEKLFF
CDR3nt: TGTGCCAGCGGGGGGGAAAAACTGTTTTTT

v_gene: TRBV6-2/TRBV6-3
d_gene: TRBD2
j_gene: TRBJ2-7
abundance: -
CDR3aa: CASSYRFSGGPSEQYF
CDR3nt: TGTGCCAGCAGTTATCGGTTCTCGGGAGGGCCCTCCGAGCAGTACTTC

v_gene: TRBV11-3
d_gene: -
j_gene: TRBJ2-2
abundance: -
CDR3aa: CASSLQGYKDGELFF
CDR3nt: TGTGCCAGCAGCTTACAGGGTTACAAGGACGGGGAGCTGTTTTTT

v_gene: TRBV6-5
d_gene: -
j_gene: TRBJ1-6
abundance: -
CDR3aa: CASSYQRGSGSPLHF
CDR3nt: TGTGCCAGCAGTTACCAAAGGGGCTCTGGGTCACCCCTCCACTTT

v_gene: TRBV2
d_gene: -
j_gene: TRBJ1-3
abundance: -
CDR3aa: CASNTQPGTIYF
CDR3nt: TGTGCCAGCAACACTCAACCGGGCACCATATATTTT

v_gene: TRBV15
d_gene: TRBD1
j_gene: TRBJ2-1
abundance: -
CDR3aa: CATSRVTGAINEQFF
CDR3nt: TGTGCCACCAGCAGGGTGACAGGGGCCATCAATGAGCAGTTCTTC

v_gene: TRBV7-8
d_gene: TRBD1
j_gene: TRBJ1-5
abundance: -
CDR3aa: CASSRDRDGPQHF
CDR3nt: TGTGCCAGCAGCCGGGACAGGGATGGGCCCCAGCATTTT

v_gene: TRBV5-8
d_gene: -
j_gene: TRBJ1-5
abundance: few
CDR3aa: CASSWGGHNQPQHF
CDR3nt: TGTGCCAGCAGCTGGGGGGGACACAATCAGCCCCAGCATTTT

v_gene: TRBV23-1
d_gene: -
j_gene: TRBJ1-4
abundance: -
CDR3aa: CASSHFRGPREMSNEKLFF
CDR3nt: TGCGCCAGCAGTCATTTTCGCGGGCCGCGAGAGATGTCTAATGAAAAACTGTTTTTT

v_gene: TRBV18
d_gene: TRBD1
j_gene: TRBJ1-6
abundance: -
CDR3aa: CASSPDRGNSPLHF
CDR3nt: TGTGCCAGCTCCCCCGACAGGGGTAATTCACCCCTCCACTTT

v_gene: TRBV29-1
d_gene: -
j_gene: TRBJ1-1
abundance: -
CDR3aa: CSVKTGLAEAFF
CDR3nt: TGCAGCGTTAAAACAGGTCTTGCTGAAGCTTTCTTT

v_gene: TRBV5-1
d_gene: -
j_gene: TRBJ1-6
abundance: -
CDR3aa: CASSFSGDSRNSPLHF
CDR3nt: TGCGCCAGCAGCTTTAGCGGGGACTCCAGAAATTCACCCCTCCACTTT

v_gene: TRBV10-3
d_gene: TRBD2
j_gene: TRBJ2-3
abundance: -
CDR3aa: CATKRGPSTDTQYF
CDR3nt: TGTGCCACCAAGCGGGGCCCTAGCACAGATACGCAGTATTTT

v_gene: TRBV6-2/TRBV6-3
d_gene: -
j_gene: TRBJ2-3
abundance: -
CDR3aa: CASSPLSDTQYF
CDR3nt: TGTGCCAGCAGCCCCTTATCTGATACGCAGTATTTT

v_gene: TRBV5-1
d_gene: TRBD1
j_gene: TRBJ2-3
abundance: -
CDR3aa: CASSLTRDRAPGDTQYF
CDR3nt: TGCGCCAGCAGCTTGACCAGGGACAGGGCCCCGGGAGATACGCAGTATTTT

v_gene: TRBV30
d_gene: -
j_gene: TRBJ1-6
abundance: -
CDR3aa: CAWRGGNNSPLHF
CDR3nt: TGTGCCTGGAGGGGAGGGAACAATTCACCCCTCCACTTT

v_gene: TRBV5-5
d_gene: TRBD1
j_gene: TRBJ1-5
abundance: -
CDR3aa: CASSPTGNQPQHF
CDR3nt: TGTGCCAGCAGCCCGACAGGGAATCAGCCCCAGCATTTT

v_gene: TRBV10-2
d_gene: TRBD2
j_gene: TRBJ2-1
abundance: few
CDR3aa: CASSESGAGGFF
CDR3nt: TGCGCCAGCAGTGAGTCTGGGGCGGGGGGGTTCTTC

v_gene: TRBV10-2
d_gene: -
j_gene: TRBJ1-2
abundance: -
CDR3aa: CASTPGQKNYGYTF
CDR3nt: TGCGCCAGCACTCCGGGACAAAAGAACTATGGCTACACCTTC